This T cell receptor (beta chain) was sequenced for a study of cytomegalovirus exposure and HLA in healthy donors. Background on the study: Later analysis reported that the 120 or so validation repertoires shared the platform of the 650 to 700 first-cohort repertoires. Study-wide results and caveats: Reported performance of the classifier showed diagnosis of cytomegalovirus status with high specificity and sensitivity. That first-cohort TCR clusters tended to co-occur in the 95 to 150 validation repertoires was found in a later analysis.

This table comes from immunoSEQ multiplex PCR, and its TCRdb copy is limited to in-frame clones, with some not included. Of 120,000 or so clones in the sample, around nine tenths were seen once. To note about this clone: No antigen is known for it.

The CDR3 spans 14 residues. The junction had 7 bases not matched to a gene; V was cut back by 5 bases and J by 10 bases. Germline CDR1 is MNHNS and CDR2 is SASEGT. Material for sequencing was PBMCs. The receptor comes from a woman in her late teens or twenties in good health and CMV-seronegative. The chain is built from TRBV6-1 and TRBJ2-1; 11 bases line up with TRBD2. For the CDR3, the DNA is TGTGCCAGCAGTTTTGAACTAGCGGGAGACGAGCAGTTCTTC. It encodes CASSFELAGDEQFF.